Given below is one T cell receptor (beta chain) in context. Germline V CDR1 and CDR2: SGHVS, FNYEAQ. V shed 3 bases, J shed 3 bases, and the junction held 7 bases outside the gene matches. This CDR3 is built from 15 residues. This sample stems from a study of blood T cell repertoires in COVID-19. Study-wide background: The origin of the acute and convalescent COVID-19 samples was the United States, Italy and Spain.

In the study's own analysis: Reference gene primer amplification gave estimated nucleated cell counts. Profiling relied on immunoSEQ multiplex PCR, and the TCRdb table lists in-frame clones only, not all of them. V and J calls plus clone size are reproduced from that table; the DNA served to infer D and trimming. The sample yields about 220,000 clones, roughly 90% seen once. The sequence came from a woman in her thirties who had recovered from COVID-19. Input material: PBMCs or T cells enriched from blood (not recorded which). This chain uses TRBV7-6 with TRBJ1-1, with TRBD1 matching 7 bases. This chain's CDR3 is CASSFSKGADTEAFF. CDR3 coding DNA: TGTGCCAGCAGCTTCTCGAAGGGGGCCGACACTGAAGCTTTCTTT. Looking up the rest from reference TRBV7-6 and TRBJ1-1 gives the full variable domain: GAGVSQSPRYKVTKRGQDVALRCDPISGHVSLYWYRQALGQGPEFLTYFNYEAQQDKSGLPNDRFSAERPEGSISTLTIQRTEQRDSAMYRCASSFSKGADTEAFFGQGTRLTVV.